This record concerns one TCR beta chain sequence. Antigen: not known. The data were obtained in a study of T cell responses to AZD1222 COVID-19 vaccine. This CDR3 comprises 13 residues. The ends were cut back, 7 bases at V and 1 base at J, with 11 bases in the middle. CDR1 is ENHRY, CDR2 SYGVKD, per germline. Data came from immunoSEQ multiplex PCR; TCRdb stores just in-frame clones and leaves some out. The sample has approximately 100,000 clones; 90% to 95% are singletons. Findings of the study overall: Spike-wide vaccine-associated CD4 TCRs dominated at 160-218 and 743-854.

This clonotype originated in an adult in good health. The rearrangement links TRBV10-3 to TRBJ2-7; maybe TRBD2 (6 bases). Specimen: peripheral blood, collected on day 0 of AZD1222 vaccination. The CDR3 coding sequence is TGTGCCATCACCCGGGGGACGTCCTACGAGCAGTACTTC. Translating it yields CAITRGTSYEQYF.